These 19 T cell receptor beta chains were all obtained from the same sample, sequenced in a study of Graves' ophthalmopathy and Graves' hyperthyroidism. TCR beta CDR3 amplification used RNA transcripts. RT-PCR with HTBI primers came first, then second-round multiplex PCR. TCRdb re-derived calls from the multiplex PCR reads in MiXCR, one entry per CDR3 protein. This sample has about 220,000 distinct CDR3 sequences, with about 22% found just once. The sequenced sample was peripheral blood. The receptors shown here come from a woman aged 50 to 65 with Graves' ophthalmopathy.

This clonotype has a count of ten or more. This chain connects TRBV6-5 to TRBJ2-7; TRBD2 matches at 10 bases. J was trimmed by 3 bases and V by 7 bases; bases with no gene match: 3. This CDR3 has 13 residues. CDR1 and CDR2 (germline): MNHEY, SVGAGI. CDR3 sequence: CASTRTSGYEQYF. CDR3 nucleotide sequence: TGTGCCAGCACCCGGACTAGCGGCTACGAGCAGTACTTC.

This clonotype was observed many times. The chain has TRBV5-1 and TRBJ2-5; 7 bases match TRBD2. Unmatched junction bases numbered 11, after V lost 4 bases and J lost 5 bases. This CDR3 is built from 15 residues. CDR1 is SGHRS and CDR2 is YFSETQ in the germline V gene. The DNA of the CDR3 is TGCGCCAGCAGCGAATGGGGAGGGCCTTACGAGACCCAGTACTTC. As protein: CASSEWGGPYETQYF.

This clonotype was seen many times. V usage is TRBV27 and J usage is TRBJ2-5, with D unclear. Germline V gene lookup returns CDR1 MNHEY and CDR2 SMNVEV (reference sequence). CDR3 length: 13 amino acids. V was clipped by 2 bases and J by 4 bases, with 8 bases between them. The CDR3 here is CASSLGPSETQYF. CDR3 nucleotides: TGTGCCAGCAGTTTAGGACCTTCAGAGACCCAGTACTTC.

This chain's CDR3 is CASSYGGGDTEAFF. CDR3 bases: TGTGCCAGCAGTTACGGGGGGGGAGACACTGAAGCTTTCTTT. The chain links TRBV6-5 to TRBJ1-1; D is possibly TRBD1 (5 bases). V dropped 2 bases and J dropped 3 bases, with 10 bases sitting between them. The CDR3 is 14 amino acids. CDR1 MNHEY and CDR2 SVGAGI come from the germline V gene.

This clonotype was detected ten times or more. The rearrangement joins TRBV20-1 to TRBJ2-5, with 12 bases fitting TRBD2. Germline values: CDR1 DFQATT, CDR2 SNEGSKA (reference sequence). This CDR3 contains 14 residues. V lost 2 bases and J lost 4; bases outside the gene matches: 2. The CDR3 nucleotides are TGCAGTGCTAGAAGACTAGCGGGAGTAGAGACCCAGTACTTC. Translation: CSARRLAGVETQYF.

This clonotype was observed many times. This chain links TRBV27 with TRBJ2-7; 7 bases are a match to TRBD2. This CDR3 region has 16 residues. Trimming removed 2 bases from V and 0 bases from J; junction bases left unmatched: 7. The germline gives CDR1 MNHEY, CDR2 SMNVEV (reference sequence). CDR3 sequence reads: CASSLRLAESSYEQYF. In DNA, the CDR3 is TGTGCCAGCAGTTTAAGGCTAGCGGAGAGCTCCTACGAGCAGTACTTC.

This clonotype was seen ten or more times. This chain joins TRBV6-5 and TRBJ2-5, with D perhaps matching TRBD2 (7 bases). The V and J ends lost 4 bases and 5 bases respectively, with 14 bases between them. Germline loops: CDR1 MNHEY, CDR2 SVGAGI. The length of the CDR3 is 14 residues. The CDR3 spells CASSSRGGAETQYF. As DNA, the CDR3 is TGTGCCAGCAGTTCTCGTGGGGGGGCTGAGACCCAGTACTTC.

This clonotype has a count of ten or more. The chain is built from TRBV7-8 and TRBJ2-5; D might be TRBD1 or TRBD2, each matching 5 bases. The CDR3 totals 13 residues. Trimming took 5 bases from V and 2 from J, leaving 9 bases between them. CDR1 and CDR2 (germline): SGHVS, FQNEAQ. The CDR3: CASSAWGQETQYF. CDR3 in DNA: TGTGCCAGCAGCGCGTGGGGGCAAGAGACCCAGTACTTC.

This clonotype showed up many times. V usage is TRBV6-1 and J usage is TRBJ1-1; D gene ambiguous. Trimming removed 2 bases from V and 13 bases from J, with 14 bases in between. Germline CDR1 is MNHNS and CDR2 is SASEGT. CDR3 length: 12 residues. The CDR3 sequence is CASSEYIAQDFF. CDR3 sequence (DNA): TGTGCCAGCAGTGAATATATTGCTCAAGATTTCTTT.

This clonotype was seen repeatedly, ten times or more. V and J are TRBV20-1 and TRBJ1-2, with a possible D match to TRBD1 (5 bases). Germline V CDR1 and CDR2: DFQATT, SNEGSKA (reference sequence). CDR3 size: 12 residues. V gave up 6 bases and J gave up 4 bases, with 12 bases separating them. The CDR3 loop is CSALGRGYGYTF. The CDR3, as DNA: TGCAGTGCCCTAGGGAGGGGCTATGGCTACACCTTC.

In its sample, this clonotype was seen many times. J is TRBJ2-7 and V is TRBV29-1; possibly TRBD2 for D (6 bases). There are 13 residues in the CDR3. V lost 7 bases and J 0 bases, leaving 13 bases between the germline ends. Germline loops: CDR1 SQVTM, CDR2 ANQGSEA. The CDR3 loop is CSARSGNSYEQYF. DNA of the CDR3: TGCAGCGCCCGTAGCGGCAACTCCTACGAGCAGTACTTC.

There are many counts of this clonotype. Here the CDR3 DNA reads TGTGCCAGCAGTGGAAGACAGAACACTGAAGCTTTCTTT. This gives the protein CASSGRQNTEAFF. V gene TRBV2 combines with J gene TRBJ1-1; D gene uncertain. Germline assignment: CDR1 SNHLY and CDR2 FYNNEI. Trimming cost V 4 bases and J 1 base, with 7 bases left between them. The CDR3 is 13 residues long.

Ten or more counts support this clonotype. V gene TRBV2 combines with J gene TRBJ2-2; 10 nucleotides align to TRBD2. The CDR3 runs to 15 residues. With V trimmed by 8 bases and J by 8 bases, 11 bases remained unmatched. Per the germline V gene, CDR1 is SNHLY and CDR2 is FYNNEI. CDR3 sequence (DNA): TGTGCCAGCGGCTCGCTAGCGGGAGCGTCTGGGGAGCTGTTTTTT. Translating it yields CASGSLAGASGELFF.

This clonotype was counted at least ten times. The CDR3 loop reads CSVEGRGASNQPQHF. In DNA, the CDR3 is TGCAGCGTTGAAGGTCGGGGGGCTAGCAATCAGCCCCAGCATTTT. The genes are TRBV29-1 and TRBJ1-5; TRBD1 is a possible D gene (6 bases). CDR1 SQVTM and CDR2 ANQGSEA come from the germline V gene. The germline V and J ends were trimmed by 1 base and 0 bases, with 10 bases remaining between them. The CDR3 totals 15 residues.

This clonotype was found a few times. The V gene is TRBV11-2, the J gene TRBJ2-4, with a possible D match to TRBD2 (6 bases). V lost 3 bases, J lost 2 bases, and 11 bases lay in between. This CDR3 spans 15 amino acids. Germline V gene data show CDR1 as SGHAT and CDR2 as FQNNGV. The CDR3 DNA reads as TGTGCCAGCAGCTTCCGGGGGTCAACCAAAAACATTCAGTACTTC. This sequence encodes CASSFRGSTKNIQYF.

This clonotype occurred a few times. V is TRBV6-1 and J is TRBJ1-1; no definite D call. Per germline, CDR1 MNHNS and CDR2 SASEGT. V was clipped by 4 bases and J by 0 bases, with 15 bases between them. The CDR3 covers 16 residues. This chain's CDR3 is CASSVSGAGLNTEAFF. CDR3 sequence (DNA): TGTGCCAGCAGTGTATCTGGAGCAGGTTTGAACACTGAAGCTTTCTTT.

This clonotype was detected many times. The chain uses TRBV20-1 and TRBJ2-7; TRBD2 agrees at 9 bases. The CDR3 runs to 15 residues. From germline, CDR1 is DFQATT and CDR2 SNEGSKA (reference sequence). V was clipped by 1 base and J by 2 bases; unmatched bases: 6. This CDR3 reads CSARGPSGTPYEQYF. CDR3 DNA: TGCAGTGCTAGAGGTCCTAGCGGGACCCCCTACGAGCAGTACTTC.

Many counts were recorded for this clonotype. The V and J genes are TRBV6-1 and TRBJ2-2, with TRBD2 identical over 8 bases. The J segment lost 1 base and the V segment lost 5 bases, leaving 9 bases of the junction unmatched. Germline CDR1 reads MNHNS; CDR2 reads SASEGT. This CDR3 has 17 amino acids. The CDR3 here is CASSPTSSGLNTGELFF. The CDR3 DNA follows: TGTGCCAGCAGTCCAACGTCTAGCGGGTTGAACACCGGGGAGCTGTTTTTT.

This clonotype has ten or more counts. The J gene is TRBJ1-1, the V gene TRBV5-1; unclear D gene. Germline-derived CDR1 and CDR2 are SGHRS and YFSETQ. The V gene lost 2 bases and the J gene lost 3 bases, with 11 bases spanning the gap. The CDR3 length is 14 residues. In DNA form, the CDR3 reads TGCGCCAGCAGCTTCGGCAGGCTCGACACTGAAGCTTTCTTT. Residues: CASSFGRLDTEAFF.